This entry lists 32 T cell receptor beta chains sequenced from one sample in a study of CD8 T cells in ankylosing spondylitis. TCRdb recomputed calls from the 5' RACE reads with MiXCR, one row per CDR3 protein. The table has 250,000 to 400,000 distinct CDR3 sequences, about 9.9% seen once. The sequencing sample was made of blood, either unsorted or a sorted T cell fraction (not recorded which). The receptors here all came from a female donor with ankylosing spondylitis or in good health (not recorded which).

This clonotype was counted at least ten times. V gene TRBV7-9 combines with J gene TRBJ1-6; D remains ambiguous. Trimming pared 3 bases from V and 10 bases from J, leaving 10 bases between. The CDR3 has 13 amino acids. The germline V gene encodes CDR1 SEHNR and CDR2 FQNEAQ (reference sequence). CDR3 in DNA: TGTGCCAGCAGCTTGGAGGCCCACTCACCCCTCCACTTT. Translation gives CASSLEAHSPLHF.

This clonotype was observed at least ten times. This rearrangement joins TRBV20-1 to TRBJ2-1; D unresolved. Germline CDR1 DFQATT, CDR2 SNEGSKA (reference sequence). Trimming pared 5 bases from V and 8 bases from J, leaving 13 bases between. This CDR3 comprises 12 residues. CDR3 region: CSAPRTPYEQFF. The CDR3 nucleotides read TGCAGTGCTCCCCGAACTCCCTATGAGCAGTTCTTC.

This clonotype was detected many times. CDR3 in amino acids: CASSPRGSDEQYF. The CDR3 DNA sequence: TGCGCCAGCAGCCCTCGTGGGAGCGACGAGCAGTACTTC. This rearrangement joins TRBV5-1 to TRBJ2-7, with D perhaps TRBD2 (5 bases). The CDR3 is 13 residues long. Germline V gives CDR1 SGHRS, CDR2 YFSETQ. The ends were cut back, 4 bases at V and 5 bases at J, with 13 bases in the middle.

There are many counts of this clonotype. V gene TRBV6-5 combines with J gene TRBJ1-3; D gene ambiguous. The CDR3 covers 22 residues. CDR1 and CDR2 (germline): MNHEY, SVGAGI. The V gene lost 10 bases and the J gene lost 0 bases, with 37 bases spanning the gap. In DNA, the CDR3 is TGTGCCACCCAGGAAAGGAGACGGTTTGCCACCGGTACTATAGTCTCTGGAAACACCATATATTTT. This translates into CATQERRRFATGTIVSGNTIYF.

This clonotype was observed many times. The chain recombines TRBV3-1 with TRBJ2-5, with D hard to call. CDR1 is LGHDT and CDR2 is YNNKEL in the germline V gene (reference sequence). CDR3 length: 14 amino acids. V was shortened by 3 bases and J by 1 base, with 9 bases between the two germline ends. The CDR3 is CASSHRDGQETQYF. CDR3 coding DNA: TGTGCCAGCAGCCATAGAGATGGCCAAGAGACCCAGTACTTC.

At least ten counts were recorded for this clonotype. V usage is TRBV29-1 and J usage is TRBJ1-4; D remains unclear. The germline V and J ends were trimmed by 7 bases and 7 bases, with 13 bases remaining between them. The germline gives CDR1 SQVTM, CDR2 ANQGSEA. The CDR3 is made up of 12 amino acids. CDR3 protein: CSAGSQLEKLFF. The CDR3 region has the DNA TGCAGCGCGGGGTCACAGCTTGAAAAACTGTTTTTT.

This clonotype was counted ten times or more. The chain uses TRBV28 and TRBJ2-7; D unresolved. V was pared by 8 bases and J by 4 bases, with 18 bases between. Germline CDR1 reads MDHEN; CDR2 reads SYDVKM. The CDR3 contains 14 residues. As DNA, the CDR3 is TGTGCCAGCGTCGGCATTCAGTCATGGTACGAGCAGTACTTC. As protein: CASVGIQSWYEQYF.

This clonotype appeared many times. The V gene is TRBV20-1, the J gene TRBJ1-1; 8 bases align to TRBD1. V trimming: 1 base; J trimming: 5 bases; junction bases outside the gene matches: 9. In germline, CDR1 is DFQATT, CDR2 SNEGSKA (reference sequence). The CDR3 length is 15 residues. CDR3 loop: CSARVPTTGATEAFF. The CDR3 DNA reads TGCAGTGCTAGAGTTCCCACGACAGGGGCTACTGAAGCTTTCTTT.

This clonotype was seen at least ten times. This rearrangement joins TRBV27 to TRBJ1-6, with D maybe TRBD1 (5 bases). The V end lost 6 bases, the J end lost 2 bases, and 8 bases lay between the germline ends. CDR3 length equals 14 residues. In germline, CDR1 is MNHEY, CDR2 SMNVEV (reference sequence). The CDR3 DNA reads as TGTGCCAGCAGAGGGGCAACCTATAATTCACCCCTCCACTTT. This translates into CASRGATYNSPLHF.

In its sample, this clonotype was seen many times. V usage is TRBV11-2 and J usage is TRBJ1-5, with D possibly TRBD1 on 5 matching bases. The CDR3 totals 19 residues. Germline CDR1 reads SGHAT; CDR2 reads FQNNGV. Trimming pared 4 bases from V and 1 base from J, leaving 23 bases between. As DNA, the CDR3 is TGTGCCAGCAGCTCACCTAACATCTCGGGGCGAGGGAGCAATCAGCCCCAGCATTTT. Amino acids: CASSSPNISGRGSNQPQHF.

The table lists this clonotype with a few counts. This sequence joins TRBV20-1 and TRBJ2-3, with 11 bases matching TRBD2. This CDR3 has 16 amino acids. Unmatched junction bases numbered 12, after V lost 6 bases and J lost 4 bases. Per the germline V gene, CDR1 is DFQATT and CDR2 is SNEGSKA (reference sequence). The CDR3 protein is CSAIWGLAGGPDTQYF. CDR3 in DNA: TGCAGTGCGATATGGGGCTTAGCGGGAGGGCCAGATACGCAGTATTTT.

This clonotype turned up a few times. This chain links TRBV9 with TRBJ2-2, with D unresolved. Germline V gene sequence: CDR1 SGDLS, CDR2 YYNGEE. The CDR3 covers 13 residues. Trimming left V 0 bases short and J 6 bases short, with 6 bases between. This chain's CDR3 is CASSVGGSGELFF. The CDR3 DNA sequence: TGTGCCAGCAGCGTAGGTGGATCCGGGGAGCTGTTTTTT.

This clonotype was seen at least ten times. CDR3 protein: CASSEDGVMNTEAFF. For the CDR3, the DNA is TGTGCCAGCAGTGAGGACGGAGTCATGAACACTGAAGCTTTCTTT. This chain links TRBV25-1 with TRBJ1-1, with D unresolved. Germline CDR1 and CDR2: MGHDK and SYGVNS. The germline V and J ends were trimmed by 3 bases and 0 bases, with 11 bases remaining between them. The CDR3 spans 15 residues.

The sample holds many counts of this clonotype. The rearrangement joins TRBV7-2 to TRBJ2-5; D perhaps matches TRBD2 (6 bases). This CDR3 is 16 amino acids long. The germline CDR1 and CDR2 sequences are SGHTA and FQGNSA. The V end lost 6 bases, the J end lost 6 bases, and 23 bases lay between the germline ends. The CDR3 protein is CASSSTGTSLLKTQYF. The CDR3 nucleotides read TGTGCCAGCAGTTCGACCGGGACTTCCCTCCTGAAGACCCAGTACTTC. The full variable domain, in which reference TRBV7-2 and TRBJ2-5 provide the parts outside the CDR3, is GAGVSQSPSNKVTEKGKDVELRCDPISGHTALYWYRQSLGQGLEFLIYFQGNSAPDKSGLPSDRFSAERTGGSVSTLTIQRTQQEDSAVYLCASSSTGTSLLKTQYFGPGTRLLVL.

This clonotype was recorded once. Because it lacks the conserved phenylalanine or tryptophan at the end, this CDR3 is likely a read error. V gene TRBV5-1 combines with J gene TRBJ2-3; TRBD2 aligns across 7 bases. This CDR3 region has 16 residues. J lost 2 bases, V lost 0 bases, and 6 bases had no gene match. Germline V gene sequence: CDR1 SGHRS, CDR2 YFSETQ. CDR3 residues: CASSLAGAGDTDTQYS. In DNA form, the CDR3 reads TGCGCCAGCAGCTTGGCCGGCGCGGGAGACACAGATACGCAGTATTCT.

This clonotype was detected ten times or more. V is TRBV6-1 and J is TRBJ2-2, with 14 nucleotides matching TRBD2. The J segment lost 4 bases and the V segment lost 7 bases, leaving 11 bases of the junction unmatched. This CDR3 has 18 amino acids. Per the germline V gene, CDR1 is MNHNS and CDR2 is SASEGT. In DNA form, the CDR3 reads TGTGCCAGCAAGAAGGGACTAGCGGGAGTCTGGGGCACCGGGGAGCTGTTTTTT. Protein: CASKKGLAGVWGTGELFF.

The chain combines TRBV20-1 with TRBJ1-1; 7 positions match TRBD1. CDR1 and CDR2 from the germline V gene are DFQATT and SNEGSKA (reference sequence). The J segment lost 3 bases and the V segment lost 1 base, leaving 8 bases of the junction unmatched. This CDR3 is 15 amino acids long. CDR3 nucleotide sequence: TGCAGTGCTAGAGCCCGACAGGGTTGGTACACTGAAGCTTTCTTT. Its translation: CSARARQGWYTEAFF.

This clonotype was observed at least ten times. The V and J genes are TRBV20-1 and TRBJ2-1; D may be TRBD1 (6 bases). Trimming cost V 0 bases and J 9 bases, with 9 bases left between them. The CDR3 runs 12 residues. Per germline, CDR1 DFQATT and CDR2 SNEGSKA (reference sequence). The CDR3, as DNA: TGCAGTGCTAGAGAGATCAGGGGTGAGCAGTTCTTC. This sequence encodes CSAREIRGEQFF.

The table lists this clonotype with many counts. The chain couples TRBV7-8 to TRBJ2-5; no reliable D call. Trimming pared 7 bases from V and 6 bases from J, leaving 12 bases between. Germline V gene lookup returns CDR1 SGHVS and CDR2 FQNEAQ. This CDR3 is 12 amino acids long. DNA of the CDR3: TGTGCCAGCATCCTAGATAAACAGACCCAGTACTTC. This codes for CASILDKQTQYF.

The chain has TRBV7-2 and TRBJ2-5; D call uncertain. Germline CDR1 SGHTA, CDR2 FQGNSA. The CDR3 contains 13 residues. The V and J ends lost 3 bases and 0 bases respectively, with 5 bases between them. CDR3 coding DNA: TGTGCCAGCAGCTTTACTAACCAAGAGACCCAGTACTTC. Protein sequence: CASSFTNQETQYF.

The chain combines TRBV11-2 with TRBJ2-7; D gene unclear. Germline V lookup: CDR1 SGHAT, CDR2 FQNNGV. CDR3 length: 11 residues. The V gene lost 3 bases and the J gene lost 6 bases, with 6 bases spanning the gap. The CDR3 protein is CASSFDSEQYF. CDR3 in DNA: TGTGCCAGCAGCTTCGACTCCGAGCAGTACTTC. Supplemented by reference TRBV11-2 and TRBJ2-7, the full variable domain reads EAGVAQSPRYKIIEKRQSVAFWCNPISGHATLYWYQQILGQGPKLLIQFQNNGVVDDSQLPKDRFSAERLKGVDSTLKIQPAKLEDSAVYLCASSFDSEQYFGPGTRLTVT.

This clonotype was found a few times. One end of the junction is discordant with germline, which a read error may explain. The rearrangement links TRBV3-1 to TRBJ1-5, with TRBD1 matching 9 bases. The CDR3 sequence is 18 residues long. Germline V gene sequence: CDR1 LGHDT, CDR2 YNNKEL (reference sequence). The CDR3 bases are TGTGCCAGCTGCCAAGCGGGACAGGGAGGCGCGGGCAATCAGCCCCAGCATTTT. This gives the protein CASCQAGQGGAGNQPQHF. The full variable domain, completed using reference TRBV3-1 and TRBJ1-5, is DTAVSQTPKYLVTQMGNDKSIKCEQNLGHDTMYWYKQDSKKFLKIMFSYNNKELIINETVPNRFSPKSPDKAHLNLHINSLELGDSAVYFCASCQAGQGGAGNQPQHFGDGTRLSIL.

A remark on this clonotype: A much larger clone lies a single base off, so this may be a read error. V gene TRBV5-1 combines with J gene TRBJ2-7; D not resolved. Germline assignment: CDR1 SGHRS and CDR2 YFSETQ. The CDR3 has 14 amino acids. Trimming stripped 4 bases from V and 4 bases from J, with 15 bases between. DNA for the CDR3: TGCGCCAGCAGCCCGGTGGGGTCAGTATACGAGCAGTACTTC. Protein product: CASSPVGSVYEQYF.

The chain recombines TRBV7-9 with TRBJ2-3, with D unclear. With 7 bases removed from V and 6 bases from J, the gap between germline ends came to 14 bases. There are 13 residues in the CDR3. Germline CDR1 SEHNR, CDR2 FQNEAQ (reference sequence). The CDR3 region is CASILTNRDTQYF. CDR3 bases: TGTGCCAGCATTCTTACCAACCGGGATACGCAGTATTTT.

This clonotype was recorded many times. V usage is TRBV7-3 and J usage is TRBJ2-1; perhaps TRBD1 as D (6 bases). CDR1 is SGHTA and CDR2 is FQGTGA in the germline V gene. This CDR3 is 14 amino acids long. Deletions cut 5 bases from V and 9 bases from J, with 17 bases between. CDR3 protein: CASSPTRRGAEQFF. The CDR3 DNA follows: TGTGCCAGCAGCCCGACCCGCAGGGGTGCTGAGCAGTTCTTC.

This clonotype was seen a few times. The V and J genes are TRBV5-1 and TRBJ2-7; the D is unclear. Germline CDR1 is SGHRS and CDR2 is YFSETQ. Trimming took 1 base from V and 2 from J, leaving 13 bases between them. The CDR3 is 15 amino acids. The DNA for the CDR3 is TGCGCCAGCAGCTTGCAGGTAGGGCCCGCCTACGAGCAGTACTTC. This sequence encodes CASSLQVGPAYEQYF.

The gene calls are TRBV7-9 and TRBJ2-3; 11 bases line up with TRBD2. This CDR3 contains 16 residues. Germline V gives CDR1 SEHNR, CDR2 FQNEAQ (reference sequence). V trimming: 5 bases; J trimming: 2 bases; junction bases outside the gene matches: 6. The CDR3 region has the DNA TGTGCCAGCAGCAGACTAGCGGGATTCCCCACAGATACGCAGTATTTT. As protein: CASSRLAGFPTDTQYF.

This clonotype was seen many times. The V and J genes are TRBV5-1 and TRBJ2-7; D is perhaps TRBD1 (6 bases). Germline loops: CDR1 SGHRS, CDR2 YFSETQ. Trimming left V 0 bases short and J 3 bases short, with 13 bases between. This CDR3 comprises 15 residues. The CDR3 DNA reads TGCGCCAGCAGCTTGGGGAACAGGGCCATCTACGAGCAGTACTTC. Its translation: CASSLGNRAIYEQYF.

CDR3 loop: CASSFRDRGLTEAFF. The CDR3 bases are TGTGCCAGCAGCTTCCGGGACAGGGGTTTAACTGAAGCTTTCTTT. V and J are TRBV7-6 and TRBJ1-1; 10 bases fit TRBD1. The germline CDR1 and CDR2 sequences are SGHVS and FNYEAQ. J was trimmed by 5 bases and V by 3 bases; bases with no gene match: 6. CDR3 length: 15 amino acids.

This clonotype was seen repeatedly, ten times or more. The chain uses TRBV5-1 and TRBJ2-1; D may be TRBD1 or TRBD2 (5 bases each). Per the germline V gene, CDR1 is SGHRS and CDR2 is YFSETQ. The germline V and J ends were trimmed by 4 bases and 8 bases, with 13 bases remaining between them. The CDR3 sequence is 13 residues long. The CDR3 nucleotides read TGCGCCAGCAGCCTGGGACCAAAAGATGAGCAGTTCTTC. Translation gives CASSLGPKDEQFF. Filled out from reference TRBV5-1 and TRBJ2-1, the complete variable domain reads KAGVTQTPRYLIKTRGQQVTLSCSPISGHRSVSWYQQTPGQGLQFLFEYFSETQRNKGNFPGRFSGRQFSNSRSEMNVSTLELGDSALYLCASSLGPKDEQFFGPGTRLTVL.

The table lists this clonotype with many counts. The CDR3 DNA reads as TGCAGTGCTCGTCGACAGAATTCACCCCTCCACTTT. Translation: CSARRQNSPLHF. The genes are TRBV20-1 and TRBJ1-6; possible D gene TRBD1, 5 bases. The CDR3 is made up of 12 amino acids. Germline loops: CDR1 DFQATT, CDR2 SNEGSKA (reference sequence). Between the trimmed V and J ends, which lost 5 bases and 7 bases, there was a span of 9 bases.

This clonotype showed up many times. The chain recombines TRBV29-1 with TRBJ2-1, with TRBD2 matching over 12 bases. Germline-derived CDR1 and CDR2 are SQVTM and ANQGSEA. The CDR3 length is 13 residues. The J segment lost 6 bases and the V segment lost 8 bases, leaving 5 bases of the junction unmatched. CDR3 protein: CSYGLAGPNEQFF. The CDR3 DNA reads TGCAGCTATGGACTAGCGGGACCCAATGAGCAGTTCTTC.